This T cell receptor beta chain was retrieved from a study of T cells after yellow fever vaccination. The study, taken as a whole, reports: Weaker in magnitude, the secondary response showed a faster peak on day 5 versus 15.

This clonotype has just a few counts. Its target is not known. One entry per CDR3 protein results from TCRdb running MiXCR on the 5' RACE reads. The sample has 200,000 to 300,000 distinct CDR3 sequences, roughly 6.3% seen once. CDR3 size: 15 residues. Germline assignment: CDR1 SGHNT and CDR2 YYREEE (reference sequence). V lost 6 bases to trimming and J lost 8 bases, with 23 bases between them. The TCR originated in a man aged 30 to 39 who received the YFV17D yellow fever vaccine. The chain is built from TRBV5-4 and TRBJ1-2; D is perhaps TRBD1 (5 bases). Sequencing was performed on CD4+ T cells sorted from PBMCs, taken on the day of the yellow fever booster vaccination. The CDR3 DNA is TGTGCCAGCACGGGGCCCAGGGCAACCTATTTGGGCTACACCTTC. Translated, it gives CASTGPRATYLGYTF.